A selection of T cell receptor beta chains follows, all from one sample in a study of monozygotic twins with inflammatory bowel disease. TCRdb reprocessed the 5' RACE reads; each CDR3 protein has one entry and no DNA is given. The sample includes approximately 330,000 distinct CDR3 sequences. Material for sequencing was blood. Receptor source: a human donor with ulcerative colitis or Crohn's disease, or a healthy co-twin of an affected twin (not recorded which). CDR3s include the opening cysteine and the closing phenylalanine or tryptophan. The order of the fields is V gene, J gene, CDR3 protein.

V: TRBV5-1
J: TRBJ1-1
CDR3: CASSLADWPMNTEAFF

V: TRBV5-1
J: TRBJ1-1
CDR3: CASSLSAGTHHTEAFF

V: TRBV12-3/TRBV12-4
J: TRBJ1-5
CDR3: CASSRGTTMGNQPQHF

V: TRBV9
J: TRBJ2-7
CDR3: CASSVATRLYEQYF

V: TRBV20-1
J: TRBJ2-4
CDR3: CSARTGFAKNIQYF

V: TRBV12-3/TRBV12-4
J: TRBJ2-2
CDR3: CASSLDLAGGNTGELFF

V: TRBV7-9
J: TRBJ1-5
CDR3: CASSVYGNQPQHF

V: TRBV7-2
J: TRBJ2-7
CDR3: CASSRSGVFEQYF

V: TRBV7-2
J: TRBJ2-3
CDR3: CASSPGQGITDTQYF

V: TRBV7-8
J: TRBJ2-4
CDR3: CASSLETEGPIKYF

V: TRBV5-4
J: TRBJ2-3
CDR3: CASSLWTGSTDTQYF

V: TRBV20-1
J: TRBJ2-1
CDR3: CSALTKAGADEQFF

V: TRBV5-1
J: TRBJ2-5
CDR3: CASSLDGVGNQETQYF

V: TRBV29-1
J: TRBJ1-2
CDR3: CSVGMAGEDGYTF

V: TRBV15
J: TRBJ2-5
CDR3: CATSPRVAKGHQETQYF

V: TRBV11-2
J: TRBJ2-2
CDR3: CASSTQPGTSNTGELFF

V: TRBV25-1
J: TRBJ1-4
CDR3: CASSAGQGSLSEKLFF

V: TRBV3-1
J: TRBJ1-1
CDR3: CASSHSTGTREAFF

V: TRBV7-9
J: TRBJ2-7
CDR3: CASSSPLYEQYF

V: TRBV6-2/TRBV6-3
J: TRBJ1-5
CDR3: CASRTGGRKGNQPQHF

V: TRBV20-1
J: TRBJ1-4
CDR3: CSAPGTGTEKLFF

V: TRBV4-1
J: TRBJ2-2
CDR3: CASSQEIGELFF

V: TRBV6-1
J: TRBJ1-2
CDR3: CASSVGTDYGYTF

V: TRBV19
J: TRBJ2-3
CDR3: CASTAHSSGGRTDTQYF

V: TRBV2
J: TRBJ2-7
CDR3: CASSEGGDYEQYF

V: TRBV5-1
J: TRBJ1-5
CDR3: CASSLSPDGNQPQHF

V: TRBV7-2
J: TRBJ2-5
CDR3: CASSLFYAVETQYF

V: TRBV5-4
J: TRBJ1-5
CDR3: CATSSSKGDQPQHF

V: TRBV20-1
J: TRBJ2-5
CDR3: CSARDGERGAETQYF

V: TRBV25-1
J: TRBJ2-7
CDR3: CASLGAGTYEQYF

V: TRBV12-3/TRBV12-4
J: TRBJ2-2
CDR3: CASSGFTGELFF

V: TRBV29-1
J: TRBJ2-1
CDR3: CSVESREGYNEQFF

V: TRBV7-9
J: TRBJ1-1
CDR3: CASSLARVYTEAFF

V: TRBV6-5
J: TRBJ1-2
CDR3: CASGFGFRYGYTF

V: TRBV6-6
J: TRBJ2-1
CDR3: CASSYGGNEQFF

V: TRBV12-3/TRBV12-4
J: TRBJ1-3
CDR3: CASSLASGVFGNTIYF

V: TRBV4-1
J: TRBJ1-6
CDR3: CASSQAARIGDNSPLHF

V: TRBV5-1
J: TRBJ2-3
CDR3: CASSTRREGGTDTQYF

V: TRBV5-4
J: TRBJ2-2
CDR3: CASRPSLGANTGELFF

V: TRBV28
J: TRBJ2-7
CDR3: CATSKGWSYEQYF

V: TRBV7-8
J: TRBJ2-2
CDR3: CASRIQGIPGELFF

V: TRBV4-1
J: TRBJ2-7
CDR3: CASSRTLAGRSYEQYF

V: TRBV5-1
J: TRBJ2-1
CDR3: CASSLEVGGGYYNEQFF

V: TRBV28
J: TRBJ2-7
CDR3: CASSKTDRSSYEQYF

V: TRBV5-1
J: TRBJ2-3
CDR3: CASGLAGGDTQYF

V: TRBV5-4
J: TRBJ2-1
CDR3: CASSLVWTGASGEQFF

V: TRBV5-6
J: TRBJ2-1
CDR3: CASSPRLASDNEQFF

V: TRBV5-1
J: TRBJ2-2
CDR3: CASSGTDRDYTGELFF

V: TRBV20-1
J: TRBJ2-3
CDR3: CSAPAGGRTDTQYF

V: TRBV24-1
J: TRBJ2-1
CDR3: CATSDKGNEQFF

V: TRBV20-1
J: TRBJ1-1
CDR3: CSARDIGSTEAFF

V: TRBV7-9
J: TRBJ2-5
CDR3: CASSTAGGGETQYF

V: TRBV27
J: TRBJ1-2
CDR3: CASSPWTGFGYTF

V: TRBV12-3/TRBV12-4
J: TRBJ2-1
CDR3: CASSLGVAGIHYPRLDEQFF

V: TRBV15
J: TRBJ2-1
CDR3: CATSRGQLADWNEQFF

V: TRBV28
J: TRBJ1-5
CDR3: CASRTGDYSNQPQHF

V: TRBV4-2
J: TRBJ2-2
CDR3: CASSQGLAGGQSAGELFF

V: TRBV4-1
J: TRBJ2-1
CDR3: CASSQPNSGSGEQFF

V: TRBV7-2
J: TRBJ1-1
CDR3: CASSSKRGATEAFF

V: TRBV4-2
J: TRBJ1-4
CDR3: CASSQGDSRMEKLFF